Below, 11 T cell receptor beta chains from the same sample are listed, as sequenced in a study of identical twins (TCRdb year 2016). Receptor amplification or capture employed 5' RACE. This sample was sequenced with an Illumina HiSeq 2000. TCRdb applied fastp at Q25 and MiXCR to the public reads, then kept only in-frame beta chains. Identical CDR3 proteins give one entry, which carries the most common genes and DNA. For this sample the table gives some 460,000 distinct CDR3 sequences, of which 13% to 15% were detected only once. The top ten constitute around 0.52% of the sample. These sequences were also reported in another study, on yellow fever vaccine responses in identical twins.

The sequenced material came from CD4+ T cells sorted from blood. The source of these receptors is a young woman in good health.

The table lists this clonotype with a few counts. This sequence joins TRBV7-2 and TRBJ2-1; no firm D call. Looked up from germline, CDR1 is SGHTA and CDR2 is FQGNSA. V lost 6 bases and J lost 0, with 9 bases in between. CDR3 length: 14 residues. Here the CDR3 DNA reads TGTGCCAGCAGGACTCTTTCCTCCTACAATGAGCAGTTCTTC. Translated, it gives CASRTLSSYNEQFF.

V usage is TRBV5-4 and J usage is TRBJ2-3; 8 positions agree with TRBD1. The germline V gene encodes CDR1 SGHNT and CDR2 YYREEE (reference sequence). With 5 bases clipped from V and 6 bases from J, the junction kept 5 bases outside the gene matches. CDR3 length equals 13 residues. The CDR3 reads CASRTGERDTQYF. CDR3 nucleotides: TGTGCCAGCAGGACAGGGGAGAGGGATACGCAGTATTTT.

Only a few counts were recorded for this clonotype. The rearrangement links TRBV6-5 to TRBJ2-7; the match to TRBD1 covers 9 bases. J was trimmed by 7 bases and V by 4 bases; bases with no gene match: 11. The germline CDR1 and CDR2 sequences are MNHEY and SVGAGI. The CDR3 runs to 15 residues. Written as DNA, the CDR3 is TGTGCCAGCAGTTCCACCGGGACAGGGTTAATAGAGCAGTACTTC. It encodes CASSSTGTGLIEQYF.

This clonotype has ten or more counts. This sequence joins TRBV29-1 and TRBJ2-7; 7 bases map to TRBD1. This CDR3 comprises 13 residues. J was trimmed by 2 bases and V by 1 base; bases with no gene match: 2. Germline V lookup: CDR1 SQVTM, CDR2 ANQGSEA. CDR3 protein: CSVEGTGTYEQYF. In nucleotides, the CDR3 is TGCAGCGTTGAAGGGACAGGTACCTACGAGCAGTACTTC.

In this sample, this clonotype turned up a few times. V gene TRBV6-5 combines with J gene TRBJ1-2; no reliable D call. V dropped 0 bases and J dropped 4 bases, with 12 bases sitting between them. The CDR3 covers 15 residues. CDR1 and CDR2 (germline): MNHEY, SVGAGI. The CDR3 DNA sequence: TGTGCCAGCAGTTACTCGACCCGGGATGGCTATGGCTACACCTTC. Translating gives CASSYSTRDGYGYTF.

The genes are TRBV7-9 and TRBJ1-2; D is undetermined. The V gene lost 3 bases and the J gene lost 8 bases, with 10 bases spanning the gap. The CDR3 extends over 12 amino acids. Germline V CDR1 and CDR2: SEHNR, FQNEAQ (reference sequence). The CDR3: CASSLKSQGYTF. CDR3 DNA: TGTGCCAGCAGCTTGAAAAGTCAGGGCTACACCTTC.

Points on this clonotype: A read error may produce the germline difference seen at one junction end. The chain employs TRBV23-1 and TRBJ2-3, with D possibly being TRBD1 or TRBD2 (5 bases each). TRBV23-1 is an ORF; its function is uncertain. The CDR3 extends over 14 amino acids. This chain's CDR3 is CASPRDRGTDTQYF. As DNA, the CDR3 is TGCGCCAGCCCAAGGGACCGGGGCACGGATACGCAGTATTTT.

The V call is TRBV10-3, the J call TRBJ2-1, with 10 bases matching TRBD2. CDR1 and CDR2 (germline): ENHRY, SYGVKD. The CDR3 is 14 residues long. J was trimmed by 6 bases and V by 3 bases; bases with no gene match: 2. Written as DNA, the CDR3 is TGTGCCATCAGTGACGGGACTAGCGTCAATGAGCAGTTCTTC. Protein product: CAISDGTSVNEQFF.

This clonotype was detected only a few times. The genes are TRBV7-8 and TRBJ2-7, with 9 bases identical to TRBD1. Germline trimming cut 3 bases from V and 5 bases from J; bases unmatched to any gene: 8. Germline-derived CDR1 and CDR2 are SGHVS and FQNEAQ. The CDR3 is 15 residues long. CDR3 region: CASSLTGGLNDEQYF. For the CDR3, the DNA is TGTGCCAGCAGCTTGACAGGGGGATTAAACGACGAGCAGTACTTC.

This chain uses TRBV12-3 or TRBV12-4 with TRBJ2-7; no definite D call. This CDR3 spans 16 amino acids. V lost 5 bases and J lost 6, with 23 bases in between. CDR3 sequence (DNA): TGTGCCAGCAGTGCATTAACTCAAACCCCCGTTCCCGAGCAGTACTTC. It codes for CASSALTQTPVPEQYF.

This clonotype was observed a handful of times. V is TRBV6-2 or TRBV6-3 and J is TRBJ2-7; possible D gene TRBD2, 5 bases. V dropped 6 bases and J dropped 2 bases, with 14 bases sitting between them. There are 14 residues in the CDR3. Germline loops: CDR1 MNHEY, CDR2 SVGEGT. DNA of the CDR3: TGTGCCAGCAGGAACGACGGACTTACCTACGAGCAGTACTTC. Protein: CASRNDGLTYEQYF.